Below, 2 T cell receptor beta chains from the same sample are listed, as sequenced in a study of shared clonotypes between healthy human individuals. The naive CD8 fraction comprised CD45RO-negative cells positively selected for CCR7 and excluded terminally differentiated effector memory CD45RA+ cells. TCRdb's copy holds only in-frame clones and misses some; the assay was immunoSEQ multiplex PCR. Found here are under 700,000 clones, approximately 96% of them singletons; the top ten hold over 0.09%. Sequences were obtained from naive CD8+ T cells sorted from blood. The receptor set was obtained from a woman under 40 in good health.

The genes are TRBV2 and TRBJ2-1; TRBD2 agrees at 11 bases. The germline CDR1 and CDR2 sequences are SNHLY and FYNNEI. This CDR3 has 15 amino acids. V lost 8 bases, J lost 4 bases, and 7 bases stayed unmatched. The CDR3 spells CASQSGTSGYNEQFF. Written as DNA, the CDR3 is TGTGCCAGCCAGTCCGGGACTAGCGGATACAATGAGCAGTTCTTC.

The chain uses TRBV10-1 and TRBJ2-7; D call uncertain. The CDR3 has 10 amino acids. Germline values: CDR1 WNHNN, CDR2 SYGVQD (reference sequence). Deletions cut 8 bases from V and 2 bases from J, with 4 bases between. CDR3 sequence: CASFTYEQYF. The CDR3 DNA follows: TGCGCCAGCTTTACCTACGAGCAGTACTTC.